This entry is about one T cell receptor beta chain. What antigen it recognizes has not been identified. Base qualities are not provided; no much larger clone lies one nucleotide away. The V end loses 4 bases and the J end loses 3 bases, and a stretch of 12 bases separates them. There are 14 amino acids in the CDR3, from cysteine to phenylalanine inclusive. The DNA shown is the 42-base CDR3, in frame from base 1. CDR1 and CDR2, looked up from the germline V gene, are MGHRA and YSYEKL. This specimen belongs to a study of T cell repertoires in cytomegalovirus infection (dated by TCRdb to about 2019). For the wider study: Because public TCR beta signatures pointed to carriage of CMV infection together with the matching HLA type, the HLA type of each donor mattered for the analysis.

The paper's findings and limits, for the study overall: Carriers of CMV infection plus the relevant HLA type were discriminated by the cumulative frequency of public TCR beta family members in the study cohort and in an independent 352-donor cohort. The ex vivo response was dominated by HLA-C-restricted CMV-specific TCR beta clonotypes, and the single most frequent clonotype in two of eight donors was supplied by these HLA-C-restricted clonotypes.

This sample was sequenced with an Illumina HiSeq 1500. The raw public data were reprocessed by TCRdb itself: fastp quality trimming at Q25, MiXCR clonotype calling, in-frame beta chains only. Rows merge per CDR3 protein into single entries with the most common DNA and genes. Present in this sample are 350,000 to 450,000 distinct CDR3 sequences, 15% to 20% of which were seen just once. The ten biggest clones cover approximately 10% of the sample. The sequencing input was PBMCs. This sequence uses TRBV4-1 and TRBJ1-1; the best D guess is TRBD1, with 6 bases matching. This TCR was recovered from a human donor in good health (CMV status not recorded). Some clones in this sample may be carry-over from other donors' samples. The sequenced DNA is TGCGCCAGCAGCCGGCCCGGACAGTACACTGAAGCTTTCTTT. It translates as CASSRPGQYTEAFF.